The 25 T cell receptor beta chains in this list originate from one sample, sequenced in a study of blood T cell repertoires in COVID-19. Assay used: immunoSEQ multiplex PCR; TCRdb lists only in-frame clones, some missing. The sample shows under 300,000 clones, approximately 91% of them seen only once. Sequencing was carried out using PBMCs or T cells enriched from blood (not recorded which). These receptors came from a woman in her 40s with acute COVID-19.

The chain links TRBV12-3 or TRBV12-4 to TRBJ1-5; D not certain. This CDR3 spans 12 amino acids. The V end lost 7 bases, the J end lost 6 bases, and 10 bases lay between the germline ends. The CDR3 spells CASTRVGQPQHF. The CDR3 coding sequence is TGTGCCAGCACCCGAGTCGGTCAGCCCCAGCATTTT.

This chain connects TRBV10-3 to TRBJ1-2; 11 positions agree with TRBD1. The germline V gene encodes CDR1 ENHRY and CDR2 SYGVKD. The CDR3 contains 12 residues. Unmatched junction bases numbered 3, after V lost 6 bases and J lost 9 bases. Here the CDR3 reads CAIRGTGGSYTF. The CDR3 nucleotides read TGTGCCATCAGAGGGACAGGGGGTAGCTACACCTTC.

V gene TRBV7-9 combines with J gene TRBJ1-2; 12 bases line up with TRBD1. The ends lost 4 bases at V and 6 bases at J; junction bases unmatched: 3. The CDR3 has 14 amino acids. The germline gives CDR1 SEHNR, CDR2 FQNEAQ (reference sequence). The DNA for the CDR3 is TGTGCCAGCAGCTCGGGACAGGGGGCTGATGGCTACACCTTC. This sequence encodes CASSSGQGADGYTF.

The CDR3 is CASSEDDRTGELFF. For the CDR3, the DNA is TGTGCCAGCAGTGAAGATGACAGAACCGGGGAGCTGTTTTTT. The chain uses TRBV6-1 and TRBJ2-2; weak D call: TRBD1 (5 bases). The germline V gene has CDR1 MNHNS and CDR2 SASEGT. Trimming left V 1 base short and J 5 bases short, with 8 bases between. CDR3 size: 14 residues.

The J gene is TRBJ2-5, the V gene TRBV27, with 7 nucleotides matching TRBD1. V dropped 8 bases and J dropped 2; count of bases not matched to a gene: 11. Germline loops: CDR1 MNHEY, CDR2 SMNVEV (reference sequence). This CDR3 region has 15 residues. The CDR3 DNA follows: TGTGCCAGCTATAGGGGGCAGTCAAATCAAGAGACCCAGTACTTC. Protein sequence: CASYRGQSNQETQYF.

This chain uses TRBV2 with TRBJ1-2, with D hard to call. The length of the CDR3 is 14 residues. V lost 4 bases, J lost 4 bases, and 13 bases lay in between. The germline V gene encodes CDR1 SNHLY and CDR2 FYNNEI. The CDR3 nucleotides read TGTGCCAGCAGTGGAAGACATTCGAGCTATGGCTACACCTTC. Its protein product is CASSGRHSSYGYTF.

The V and J genes are TRBV19 and TRBJ2-3; 11 bases line up with TRBD1. The V gene's germline CDR1 is LNHDA and CDR2 SQIVND (reference sequence). Trimming took 1 base from V and 3 from J; bases not matched to a gene: 6. This CDR3 is built from 17 residues. The CDR3: CASSIGTGGAFTDTQYF. The CDR3 DNA sequence: TGTGCCAGTAGTATAGGGACAGGGGGCGCTTTTACAGATACGCAGTATTTT.

V gene TRBV7-6 combines with J gene TRBJ2-3; no reliable D call. This CDR3 has 17 amino acids. The germline CDR1 and CDR2 sequences are SGHVS and FNYEAQ. Trimming removed 1 base at V and 3 bases at J, with 17 bases between. The CDR3 DNA is TGTGCCAGCAGCTTAGAGCAGGTGGGCCTAACGACAGATACGCAGTATTTT. It is translated as CASSLEQVGLTTDTQYF.

This sequence joins TRBV7-9 and TRBJ1-1; the match to TRBD1 covers 9 bases. The CDR3 runs to 13 residues. V was pared by 7 bases and J by 7 bases, with 7 bases of the junction left unmatched. Per the germline V gene, CDR1 is SEHNR and CDR2 is FQNEAQ (reference sequence). The CDR3 coding sequence is TGTGCCAGCACGTACAGGGGGCAAGGTGAAGCTTTCTTT. Encoded protein: CASTYRGQGEAFF.

The rearrangement joins TRBV6-5 to TRBJ1-6; possible D gene TRBD1, 6 bases. Germline V gene data show CDR1 as MNHEY and CDR2 as SVGAGI. Trimming removed 5 bases from V and 2 bases from J, with 10 bases in between. This CDR3 is 15 amino acids long. CDR3 sequence reads: CASSPGTPYNSPLHF. The DNA of the CDR3 is TGTGCCAGCAGTCCCGGGACACCCTATAATTCACCCCTCCACTTT.

The chain has TRBV24-1 and TRBJ2-5, with TRBD2 identical over 11 bases. The CDR3 is 16 amino acids. The germline V gene encodes CDR1 KGHDR and CDR2 SFDVKD. Losses at the gene ends were 4 bases for V and 4 bases for J; bases not matched to a gene: 7. In DNA form, the CDR3 reads TGTGCCACCAGTGACGGTAGCGGGAGGGCCCGAGAGACCCAGTACTTC. This encodes CATSDGSGRARETQYF.

This clone was seen once. The chain employs TRBV30 and TRBJ2-5; perhaps TRBD2 as D (6 bases). CDR3 size: 15 residues. With 2 bases removed from V and 0 bases from J, the gap between germline ends came to 13 bases. Germline V gives CDR1 GTSNPN, CDR2 SVGIG (reference sequence). CDR3 region: CAWSPGTEYQETQYF. The CDR3 DNA reads as TGTGCCTGGAGTCCCGGGACTGAGTACCAAGAGACCCAGTACTTC.

This clone was recorded once. The chain has TRBV7-2 and TRBJ2-7, with 12 bases aligning to TRBD2. V dropped 1 base and J dropped 6; count of bases not matched to a gene: 4. CDR1 is SGHTA, CDR2 FQGNSA, per germline. CDR3 size: 15 residues. The CDR3 region is CASSLEASGRAEQYF. The CDR3 coding sequence is TGTGCCAGCAGCTTAGAAGCTAGCGGGAGGGCCGAGCAGTACTTC. Variable domain in full (rest from reference TRBV7-2 and TRBJ2-7): GAGVSQSPSNKVTEKGKDVELRCDPISGHTALYWYRQSLGQGLEFLIYFQGNSAPDKSGLPSDRFSAERTGGSVSTLTIQRTQQEDSAVYLCASSLEASGRAEQYFGPGTRLTVT.

The J gene is TRBJ1-1, the V gene TRBV3-1 (or the pseudogene TRBV3-2); possible D gene TRBD1, 5 bases. CDR1 and CDR2 (germline): LGHDT, YNNKEL (reference sequence). Trimming stripped 4 bases from V and 2 bases from J, with 8 bases between. CDR3 length: 13 residues. The CDR3, as DNA: TGTGCCAGCAGCCGGGGGGGTAACACTGAAGCTTTCTTT. Its translation is CASSRGGNTEAFF.

The rearrangement joins TRBV6-5 to TRBJ1-1; 9 bases are shared with TRBD1. Germline CDR1 reads MNHEY; CDR2 reads SVGAGI. The junction had 9 bases not matched to a gene; V was cut back by 5 bases and J by 5 bases. This CDR3 is 15 amino acids long. The chain's CDR3 is CASSRTGTGKTEAFF. The CDR3 DNA reads TGTGCCAGCAGTCGGACCGGGACAGGGAAAACTGAAGCTTTCTTT.

This chain joins TRBV12-3 or TRBV12-4 and TRBJ1-5; D is uncertain. V shed 3 bases and J shed 9 bases, with 9 bases lying between them. The CDR3 has 12 residues. CDR3 loop: CASSLRGLPQHF. The CDR3 nucleotides read TGTGCCAGCAGTTTGAGAGGGCTGCCCCAGCATTTT.

The rearrangement joins TRBV12-3 or TRBV12-4 to TRBJ2-5; weak D call: TRBD1 (6 bases). This CDR3 comprises 12 residues. V was clipped by 5 bases and J by 4 bases, with 8 bases between them. Here the CDR3 reads CASSRTAETQYF. DNA of the CDR3: TGTGCCAGCAGTCGGACAGCAGAGACCCAGTACTTC.

The chain has TRBV11-2 and TRBJ1-1; D might be TRBD1 (5 bases). Trimming removed 5 bases from V and 7 bases from J, with 14 bases in between. From germline, CDR1 is SGHAT and CDR2 FQNNGV. The length of the CDR3 is 13 residues. The CDR3 DNA reads TGTGCCAGCAGCCCGTCGGTTAGGGGTGAAGCTTTCTTT. Protein sequence: CASSPSVRGEAFF.

The chain recombines TRBV19 with TRBJ1-1; TRBD1 aligns across 9 bases. Germline assignment: CDR1 LNHDA and CDR2 SQIVND (reference sequence). The V gene end was trimmed by 4 bases and the J gene end by 3 bases; junction bases not matched to a gene: 15. This CDR3 has 18 amino acids. The CDR3 nucleotides are TGTGCCAGTAGTACCCGAGGGACAGGGTTGGTGGGAGACACTGAAGCTTTCTTT. This sequence encodes CASSTRGTGLVGDTEAFF.

J is TRBJ2-5 and V is TRBV7-9; weak D call: TRBD2 (5 bases). V gave up 2 bases and J gave up 0 bases, with 10 bases separating them. Germline V lookup: CDR1 SEHNR, CDR2 FQNEAQ (reference sequence). This CDR3 comprises 15 residues. The CDR3 sequence is CASSLLSGYQETQYF. In DNA, the CDR3 is TGTGCCAGCAGCTTACTCAGCGGCTACCAAGAGACCCAGTACTTC.

The chain couples TRBV7-3 to TRBJ2-3; D is perhaps TRBD1 (5 bases). With 6 bases removed from V and 2 bases from J, the gap between germline ends came to 12 bases. The germline gives CDR1 SGHTA, CDR2 FQGTGA. This CDR3 has 14 amino acids. CDR3 protein: CASRKGRSTDTQYF. The CDR3 DNA reads as TGTGCCAGCAGGAAGGGGCGGTCCACAGATACGCAGTATTTT.

The chain uses TRBV30 and TRBJ1-2, with 10 bases identical to TRBD1. CDR3 size: 16 residues. The junction had 12 bases not matched to a gene; V was cut back by 5 bases and J by 3 bases. The V gene's germline CDR1 is GTSNPN and CDR2 SVGIG (reference sequence). As DNA, the CDR3 is TGTGCCTGGTCCGGGACAGGGGCAGGGGACTACTATGGCTACACCTTC. Translation: CAWSGTGAGDYYGYTF.

V gene TRBV7-2 combines with J gene TRBJ2-2, with 12 bases lining up with TRBD2. V shed 0 bases, J shed 2 bases, and the junction held 10 bases outside the gene matches. Germline V lookup: CDR1 SGHTA, CDR2 FQGNSA. The CDR3 loop spans 20 amino acids. CDR3 sequence reads: CASSLAGASGGAGNTGELFF. The CDR3 DNA sequence: TGTGCCAGCAGCTTAGCTGGGGCTAGCGGGGGGGCAGGTAACACCGGGGAGCTGTTTTTT.

The chain couples TRBV15 to TRBJ1-5, with 9 bases matching TRBD1. The CDR3 totals 15 residues. Germline lookup yields CDR1 LNHNV and CDR2 YYDKDF (reference sequence). Germline trimming cut 0 bases from V and 9 bases from J; bases unmatched to any gene: 6. The CDR3 loop is CATSREGQGIWPQHF. The CDR3 nucleotides read TGTGCCACCAGCAGAGAAGGACAGGGGATTTGGCCCCAGCATTTT.

The chain carries TRBV4-2 and TRBJ2-4; 11 bases are shared with TRBD2. V trimming: 3 bases; J trimming: 5 bases; junction bases outside the gene matches: 3. CDR1 is LGHNA, CDR2 YNFKEQ, per germline. The CDR3 runs to 15 residues. DNA for the CDR3: TGTGCCAGCAGCCATAGTAGCGGGGGGGAAAACATTCAGTACTTC. It yields the protein CASSHSSGGENIQYF.